The T cell receptor (beta chain) under discussion was sequenced for a study of preoperative IRX-2 immunotherapy in early breast cancer. Sequencing was performed with immunoSEQ multiplex PCR; in TCRdb, only in-frame clones are kept and a portion is missing. The sample consists of about 62,000 clones, around 94% of them appearing once. Treatment specified: preoperative locoregional IRX-2 cytokine immunotherapy. This phase Ib study tested locoregional IRX-2 cytokine immunotherapy given before surgery. This CDR3 contains 16 residues. Germline V gene data show CDR1 as SEHNR and CDR2 as FQNEAQ (reference sequence). The J segment lost 0 bases and the V segment lost 5 bases, leaving 3 bases of the junction unmatched.

This sample was obtained from a patient treated with IRX-2 immunotherapy. The chain joins TRBV7-9 to TRBJ2-1; 11 bases agree with TRBD2. This clonotype was sampled from a human donor with breast cancer. The CDR3 here is CASSSTSGSSYNEQFF. The DNA of the CDR3 is TGTGCCAGCAGCAGCACTAGCGGGAGCTCCTACAATGAGCAGTTCTTC.